This passage covers 2 T cell receptor beta chains from one sample sequenced in a study of cytomegalovirus exposure and HLA in healthy donors. With 60 Vbeta and 13 Jbeta primers, the PCR was carried out. The assay was immunoSEQ multiplex PCR, and TCRdb's table has in-frame clones only and misses some. The table records roughly 180,000 clones, roughly 75% of them present only once. Sequenced material: PBMCs. The receptors shown here come from a female donor in good health and CMV-seronegative.

The rearrangement links TRBV7-2 to TRBJ1-2, with D perhaps matching TRBD1 (5 bases). Trimming left V 3 bases short and J 2 bases short, with 10 bases between. CDR3 size: 14 residues. Germline V lookup: CDR1 SGHTA, CDR2 FQGNSA. The DNA of the CDR3 is TGTGCCAGCAGCTTCAGCAGGGCGAACTATGGCTACACCTTC. Its translation: CASSFSRANYGYTF.

V and J are TRBV7-2 and TRBJ1-2; D may be TRBD1 (6 bases). Trimming pared 4 bases from V and 5 bases from J, leaving 23 bases between. The CDR3 length is 17 residues. Germline loops: CDR1 SGHTA, CDR2 FQGNSA. This CDR3 reads CASSSNPRIQGLYGYTF. CDR3 nucleotides: TGTGCCAGCAGCTCAAACCCCCGCATCCAGGGGCTTTATGGCTACACCTTC.